This T cell receptor (beta chain) is drawn from a study of CD8 T cells in Susac syndrome. Remarks on this clonotype: Its antigen is not known.

V gave up 6 bases and J gave up 0 bases; unmatched junction bases: 14. Germline V gene sequence: CDR1 SNHLY, CDR2 FYNNEI. This CDR3 is 18 amino acids long. RNA totalling roughly 0.45 to 1 ug underwent reverse transcription with random hexamers. It was immunoSEQ multiplex PCR that amplified TCR beta CDR3 across 54 Vbeta and 13 Jbeta. TCRdb re-analysed the immunoSEQ multiplex PCR reads in MiXCR, keeping a single row per CDR3 protein. The sample shows more than 250,000 distinct CDR3 sequences, around 90% of them seen only once. Study-level findings and limits: The study recognized that its TCR sequencing and HLA analysis covered a relatively small number of individuals.

CD8+ and CD4+ blood T cells underwent TCR beta sequencing. TEMRA cells were FACS-enriched, unlike CD8+ and CD4+ T cells, which were negatively isolated. The V call is TRBV2, the J call TRBJ1-3, with 7 bases identical to TRBD1. The receptor was isolated from a human donor with multiple sclerosis. The sequencing sample was made of CD4+ T cells from PBMCs. As DNA, the CDR3 is TGTGCCAGCAGCCTGTCGTTGGGGACAGCTCTCTCTGGAAACACCATATATTTT. This sequence encodes CASSLSLGTALSGNTIYF.